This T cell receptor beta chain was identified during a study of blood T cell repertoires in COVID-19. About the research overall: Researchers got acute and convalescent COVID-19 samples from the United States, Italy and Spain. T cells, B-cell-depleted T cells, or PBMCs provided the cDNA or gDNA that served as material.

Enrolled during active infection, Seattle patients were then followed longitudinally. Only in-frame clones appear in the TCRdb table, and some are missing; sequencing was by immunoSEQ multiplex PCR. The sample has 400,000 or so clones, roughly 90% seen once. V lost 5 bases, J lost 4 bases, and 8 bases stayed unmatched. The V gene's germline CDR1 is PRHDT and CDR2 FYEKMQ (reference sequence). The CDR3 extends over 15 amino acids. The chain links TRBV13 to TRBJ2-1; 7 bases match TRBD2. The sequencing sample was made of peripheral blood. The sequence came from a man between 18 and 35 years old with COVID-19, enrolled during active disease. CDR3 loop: CASSPWGGDYNEQFF. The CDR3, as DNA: TGTGCCAGCAGCCCATGGGGAGGGGATTACAATGAGCAGTTCTTC.